A selection of T cell receptor beta chains follows, all from one sample in a study of blood T cell repertoires in COVID-19. Data came from immunoSEQ multiplex PCR; TCRdb stores just in-frame clones and leaves some out. The repertoire includes 200,000 to 250,000 clones, roughly 80% of them detected once, and roughly 10% sits in the top ten. Sequences were obtained from peripheral blood. The source is a woman over 75 with acute or convalescent COVID-19. Both conserved end residues are part of each CDR3. Each record gives: clone size, V gene, D gene, J gene, CDR3 DNA, CDR3 protein. The D gene is left open where the match is weak. The listing skips clone size in some rows; elsewhere it reads once, few, many or a size class.

NA	TRBV12-3/TRBV12-4	NA	TRBJ1-2	TGTGCCAGCAGTTTAGTGAGTAGCTATGGCTACACCTTC	CASSLVSSYGYTF
NA	TRBV6-2/TRBV6-3	TRBD1	TRBJ1-5	TGTGCCAGCAGTTCCACAGGGGGCGGTCAGCCCCAGCATTTT	CASSSTGGGQPQHF
NA	TRBV5-5	TRBD1	TRBJ2-3	TGTGCCAGCAGCTTCTTTTTGGACAGGACCACAGATACGCAGTATTTT	CASSFFLDRTTDTQYF
NA	TRBV7-4	NA	TRBJ2-1	TGTGCCAGCAGCGACGTAATAGCGGAGCACAATGAGCAGTTCTTC	CASSDVIAEHNEQFF
NA	TRBV6-2/TRBV6-3	NA	TRBJ1-1	TGTGCCAGCAGTTACTCGGGACTTGAAGCTTTCTTT	CASSYSGLEAFF
NA	TRBV7-2	NA	TRBJ1-2	TGTGCCAGCAGCTTAGGTCTCACTTATGGCTACACCTTC	CASSLGLTYGYTF
NA	TRBV12-3/TRBV12-4	TRBD1	TRBJ1-2	TGTGCCAGCAGTCCAACAGGGGGCCTTGGCTACACCTTC	CASSPTGGLGYTF
NA	TRBV29-1	TRBD2	TRBJ2-2	TGCAGCGTTGGGGCTAGCGGGGGGGCCACCGGGGAGCTGTTTTTT	CSVGASGGATGELFF
NA	TRBV10-3	NA	TRBJ1-1	TGTGCCACTGGACTAGAGAGATTGAACACTGAAGCTTTCTTT	CATGLERLNTEAFF
NA	TRBV10-3	TRBD1	TRBJ1-5	TGTGCCATCAGTGAGTCTCAGGGGGCAGGTCAGCCCCAGCATTTT	CAISESQGAGQPQHF
few	TRBV3-1/TRBV3-2	TRBD2	TRBJ2-7	TGTGCCAGCAGCCTTCGGACTAGCGGGAGCTACGAGCAGTACTTC	CASSLRTSGSYEQYF
NA	TRBV11-2	TRBD2	TRBJ2-3	TGTGCCAGCAGCTCAGCGGGGGATAGCACAGATACGCAGTATTTT	CASSSAGDSTDTQYF
few	TRBV18	NA	TRBJ1-1	TGTGCCAGCTCACCACCGTCACAGGGAGCCACTGAAGCTTTCTTT	CASSPPSQGATEAFF
once	TRBV7-8	NA	TRBJ2-7	TGTGCCAGCAGCTTAGCCGTCTACGAGCAGTACTTC	CASSLAVYEQYF
NA	TRBV6-2/TRBV6-3	NA	TRBJ1-2	TGTGCCAGCAGTTTACTTGCGGGGCAGAACTATGGCTACACCTTC	CASSLLAGQNYGYTF
NA	TRBV18	TRBD1	TRBJ1-1	TGTGCCAGCTCACCAGGACAGGGAAGGTACACTGAAGCTTTCTTT	CASSPGQGRYTEAFF
NA	TRBV7-2	TRBD1	TRBJ2-6	TGTGCCAGCAGCCTCCGGCAGACAGGGTTCGGTGGGGCCAACGTCCTGACTTTC	CASSLRQTGFGGANVLTF
NA	TRBV18	TRBD1	TRBJ2-1	TGTGCCAGCTCACCCGGACAGGGATCCTACAATGAGCAGTTCTTC	CASSPGQGSYNEQFF
NA	TRBV11-3	NA	TRBJ1-2	TGTGCCAGCAGCCCTGCGGGGGGGTATGGCTACACCTTC	CASSPAGGYGYTF
NA	TRBV18	TRBD2	TRBJ2-7	TGTGCCAGCTCACCAGGGACTAGCGGGAGACTCGACGAGCAGTACTTC	CASSPGTSGRLDEQYF
NA	TRBV11-1	TRBD1	TRBJ1-1	TGTGCCAGCAGCTTCCGGGACAGGGGAGGGAACACTGAAGCTTTCTTT	CASSFRDRGGNTEAFF
NA	TRBV4-2	NA	TRBJ2-2	TGTGCCAGCAGCCAAGATTACGGGGGGAACACCGGGGAGCTGTTTTTT	CASSQDYGGNTGELFF
NA	TRBV7-9	NA	TRBJ1-1	TGTGCCAGCAGTTATACGGACAGTAGCACTGAAGCTTTCTTT	CASSYTDSSTEAFF
NA	TRBV6-6	NA	TRBJ2-1	TGTGCCAGCAGTTATTCTCCGAATGAGCAGTTCTTC	CASSYSPNEQFF
NA	TRBV6-5	TRBD2	TRBJ2-1	TGTGCCAGCACTTCGACTAGCAGGGAGCAGTTCTTC	CASTSTSREQFF
NA	TRBV7-2	NA	TRBJ2-1	TGTGCCAGCAGCTTAAGAGGCTACAATGAGCAGTTCTTC	CASSLRGYNEQFF
NA	TRBV11-2	TRBD1	TRBJ2-5	TGTGCCAGCAGCTTAGTTTATGACAGGGTGGAGACCCAGTACTTC	CASSLVYDRVETQYF
NA	TRBV7-9	TRBD2	TRBJ2-2	TGTGCCAGCAGCCCAGCGGGGGCAGTAGCCGGGGAGCTGTTTTTT	CASSPAGAVAGELFF
NA	TRBV18	NA	TRBJ2-2	TGTGCCAGCTCACCACCGGCGGGCGGCACCGGGGAGCTGTTTTTT	CASSPPAGGTGELFF
NA	TRBV25-1	TRBD1	TRBJ1-1	TGTGCCAGCAGTGCGGACAGGGGTTCGGGCACTGAAGCTTTCTTT	CASSADRGSGTEAFF